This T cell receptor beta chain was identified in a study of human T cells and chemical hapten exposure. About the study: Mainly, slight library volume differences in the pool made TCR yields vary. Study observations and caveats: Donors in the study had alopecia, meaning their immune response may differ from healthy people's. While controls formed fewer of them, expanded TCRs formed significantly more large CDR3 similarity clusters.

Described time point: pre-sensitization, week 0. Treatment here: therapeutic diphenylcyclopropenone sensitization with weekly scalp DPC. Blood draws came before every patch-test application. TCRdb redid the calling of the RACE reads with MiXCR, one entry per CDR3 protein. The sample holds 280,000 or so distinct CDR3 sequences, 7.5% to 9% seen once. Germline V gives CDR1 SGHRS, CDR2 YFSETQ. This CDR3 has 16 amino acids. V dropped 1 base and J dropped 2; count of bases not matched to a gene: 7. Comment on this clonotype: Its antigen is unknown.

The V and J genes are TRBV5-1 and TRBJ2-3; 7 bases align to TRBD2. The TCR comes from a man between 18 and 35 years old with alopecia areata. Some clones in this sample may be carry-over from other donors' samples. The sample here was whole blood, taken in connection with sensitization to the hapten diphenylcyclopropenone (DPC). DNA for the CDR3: TGCGCCAGCAGCTTGCGACGGGGGGTCCCCACAGATACGCAGTATTTT. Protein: CASSLRRGVPTDTQYF. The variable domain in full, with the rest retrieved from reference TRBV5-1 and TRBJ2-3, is KAGVTQTPRYLIKTRGQQVTLSCSPISGHRSVSWYQQTPGQGLQFLFEYFSETQRNKGNFPGRFSGRQFSNSRSEMNVSTLELGDSALYLCASSLRRGVPTDTQYFGPGTRLTVL.